This is a list of T cell receptor beta chains from one sample in a study of T cell responses to AZD1222 COVID-19 vaccine. Assay used: immunoSEQ multiplex PCR; TCRdb lists only in-frame clones, some missing. The sample lists about 140,000 clones; about 92% were seen once. The source was peripheral blood, collected on day 0 of AZD1222 vaccination. These receptors originate from an adult in good health. Each CDR3 is given with its conserved first and last residue. Each record gives: J gene, clone size, D gene, V gene, CDR3 DNA, CDR3 protein. D genes are given only for firm matches. Size values are once, few and many counts, or a class for expanded clones, and some rows have none.

j_call: TRBJ2-7
clone_size: .
d_call: TRBD2
v_call: TRBV28
cdr3_nt: TGTGCCAGCAGGAGGACGGGGGGGCGGTACGAGCAGTACTTC
cdr3_aa: CASRRTGGRYEQYF

j_call: TRBJ2-5
clone_size: .
d_call: TRBD1
v_call: TRBV7-9
cdr3_nt: TGTGCCAGCAGCCCGGGACAGCTACAAGAGACCCAGTACTTC
cdr3_aa: CASSPGQLQETQYF

j_call: TRBJ1-6
clone_size: .
d_call: TRBD1
v_call: TRBV4-1
cdr3_nt: TGCGCCAGCAGCCCCAGACAGGGGTATAATTCACCCCTCCACTTT
cdr3_aa: CASSPRQGYNSPLHF

j_call: TRBJ1-1
clone_size: .
d_call: .
v_call: TRBV9
cdr3_nt: TGTGCCAGCAGCGCAAACCCTAAATTTGTTGGGACTGAAGCTTTCTTT
cdr3_aa: CASSANPKFVGTEAFF

j_call: TRBJ2-5
clone_size: .
d_call: TRBD2
v_call: TRBV11-3
cdr3_nt: TGTGCCAGCAGCTTAGGGCGGGGGAGAGAAGAGACCCAGTACTTC
cdr3_aa: CASSLGRGREETQYF

j_call: TRBJ2-1
clone_size: .
d_call: .
v_call: TRBV12-3/TRBV12-4
cdr3_nt: TGTGCCAGCAGCCAGAAGACAGGCAATGAGCAGTTCTTC
cdr3_aa: CASSQKTGNEQFF

j_call: TRBJ2-2
clone_size: .
d_call: .
v_call: TRBV28
cdr3_nt: TGTGCCAGCACCCTCGCCCTGAACACCGGGGAGCTGTTTTTT
cdr3_aa: CASTLALNTGELFF

j_call: TRBJ2-1
clone_size: .
d_call: .
v_call: TRBV6-5
cdr3_nt: TGTGCCAGCAGTTACTTGGGCGGCAAGGCGGGGAATGAGCAGTTCTTC
cdr3_aa: CASSYLGGKAGNEQFF

j_call: TRBJ1-2
clone_size: .
d_call: .
v_call: TRBV7-8
cdr3_nt: TGTGCCAGCTCCGAACAGGGTTTCTATGGCTACACCTTC
cdr3_aa: CASSEQGFYGYTF

j_call: TRBJ1-2
clone_size: once
d_call: .
v_call: TRBV28
cdr3_nt: TGTGCCAGCAGTCTCCCCGGACGCGGCTACACCTTC
cdr3_aa: CASSLPGRGYTF

j_call: TRBJ1-4
clone_size: .
d_call: TRBD1
v_call: TRBV28
cdr3_nt: TGTGCCAGCAGTGCGACAGGGGGCGTTGGGGAAAAACTGTTTTTT
cdr3_aa: CASSATGGVGEKLFF

j_call: TRBJ2-2
clone_size: .
d_call: .
v_call: TRBV9
cdr3_nt: TGTGCCAGCAGCCAAGACGCGACGACGAACACCGGGGAGCTGTTTTTT
cdr3_aa: CASSQDATTNTGELFF

j_call: TRBJ2-1
clone_size: .
d_call: TRBD2
v_call: TRBV4-1
cdr3_nt: TGCGCCAGCGGGGGGGGGAATGAGCAGTTCTTC
cdr3_aa: CASGGGNEQFF

j_call: TRBJ1-1
clone_size: few
d_call: .
v_call: TRBV10-3
cdr3_nt: TGTGCCATCACCTCGGCCGGCAGGACAATGAACACTGAAGCTTTCTTT
cdr3_aa: CAITSAGRTMNTEAFF

j_call: TRBJ2-2
clone_size: .
d_call: .
v_call: TRBV30
cdr3_nt: TGTGCCTGGCTGGGGGAGAACACCGGGGAGCTGTTTTTT
cdr3_aa: CAWLGENTGELFF

j_call: TRBJ1-1
clone_size: many
d_call: .
v_call: TRBV5-6
cdr3_nt: TGTGCCAGCAGCTTGGGCCTCGATAGCGCGGTTGCTTTCTTT
cdr3_aa: CASSLGLDSAVAFF

j_call: TRBJ2-3
clone_size: .
d_call: .
v_call: TRBV9
cdr3_nt: TGTGCCAGCGGGGGGCTAGGTAGTGATACGCAGTATTTT
cdr3_aa: CASGGLGSDTQYF

j_call: TRBJ2-3
clone_size: .
d_call: TRBD1
v_call: TRBV3-1/TRBV3-2
cdr3_nt: TGTGCCAGCAGTCACTCCGGGACAGGGTTAGATACGCAGTATTTT
cdr3_aa: CASSHSGTGLDTQYF

j_call: TRBJ2-2
clone_size: .
d_call: .
v_call: TRBV20-1
cdr3_nt: TGCAGTGCTAGTAAATCGGTCGGGGAGCTGTTTTTT
cdr3_aa: CSASKSVGELFF

j_call: TRBJ1-5
clone_size: .
d_call: TRBD1
v_call: TRBV30
cdr3_nt: TGTGCCTGGAGTCATGGACAGGGGTTTAGCCAGCCCCAGCATTTT
cdr3_aa: CAWSHGQGFSQPQHF

j_call: TRBJ2-1
clone_size: .
d_call: .
v_call: TRBV20-1
cdr3_nt: TGCAGTGCTGGAAGGCCGGGGGAGCAGTTCTTC
cdr3_aa: CSAGRPGEQFF

j_call: TRBJ1-5
clone_size: few
d_call: TRBD1
v_call: TRBV7-9
cdr3_nt: TGTGCCATATCCCGGGACAGTAGCAATCAGCCCCAGCATTTT
cdr3_aa: CAISRDSSNQPQHF

j_call: TRBJ1-5
clone_size: .
d_call: .
v_call: TRBV6-2/TRBV6-3
cdr3_nt: TGTGCCAGCAGTTACGCGGCCTATCAGCCCCAGCATTTT
cdr3_aa: CASSYAAYQPQHF

j_call: TRBJ2-2
clone_size: .
d_call: TRBD2
v_call: TRBV5-1
cdr3_nt: TGCGCCAGCAGCAGGACTAGCGCTCGAACCGGGGAGCTGTTTTTT
cdr3_aa: CASSRTSARTGELFF

j_call: TRBJ2-5
clone_size: .
d_call: .
v_call: TRBV19
cdr3_nt: TGTGCCAGTAGTATTTCTGACAGTTCGGGGACCCAGTACTTC
cdr3_aa: CASSISDSSGTQYF

j_call: TRBJ2-1
clone_size: .
d_call: .
v_call: TRBV6-1
cdr3_nt: TGTGCCAGCAGTGAAGCCCTGGCCAGCCCCAATGAGCAGTTCTTC
cdr3_aa: CASSEALASPNEQFF

j_call: TRBJ1-2
clone_size: .
d_call: .
v_call: TRBV5-5
cdr3_nt: TGTGCCAGCAGTCCACAGGGATCGGGGTATGGCTACACCTTC
cdr3_aa: CASSPQGSGYGYTF

j_call: TRBJ2-1
clone_size: .
d_call: TRBD2
v_call: TRBV19
cdr3_nt: TGTGCCAGTAGTCCCACCGGGCTAGCGGGAAGGGAGCAGTTCTTC
cdr3_aa: CASSPTGLAGREQFF

j_call: TRBJ1-2
clone_size: .
d_call: .
v_call: TRBV3-1/TRBV3-2
cdr3_nt: TGTGCCAGCAGCCCCGACAGATTATATGGCTACACCTTC
cdr3_aa: CASSPDRLYGYTF

j_call: TRBJ2-2
clone_size: .
d_call: TRBD2
v_call: TRBV27
cdr3_nt: TGTGCCAGCAGTTTACTAGCGGGGCCCGGGGGGGAGCTGTTTTTT
cdr3_aa: CASSLLAGPGGELFF

j_call: TRBJ2-2
clone_size: .
d_call: .
v_call: TRBV19
cdr3_nt: TGTGCCAGTAGTATCGAGGTTCGGGGGGCGCGTACGGACGGGGAGCTGTTTTTT
cdr3_aa: CASSIEVRGARTDGELFF

j_call: TRBJ2-1
clone_size: .
d_call: TRBD2
v_call: TRBV10-1
cdr3_nt: TGCGCCAGCAGCCCTAGCGGGGGCTCCTACAATGAGCAGTTCTTC
cdr3_aa: CASSPSGGSYNEQFF

j_call: TRBJ2-1
clone_size: .
d_call: TRBD1
v_call: TRBV24-1
cdr3_nt: TGTGCCACCAGTGGAATCGGGACAGGGGATTATAATGAGCAGTTCTTC
cdr3_aa: CATSGIGTGDYNEQFF

j_call: TRBJ1-1
clone_size: .
d_call: .
v_call: TRBV7-8
cdr3_nt: TGTGCCAGCAGCTTAGTAGCAGGGAACACTGAAGCTTTCTTT
cdr3_aa: CASSLVAGNTEAFF

j_call: TRBJ2-7
clone_size: .
d_call: .
v_call: TRBV6-5
cdr3_nt: TGTGCCAGCAGTAACGGGAGAAGGTTGTACGAGCAGTACTTC
cdr3_aa: CASSNGRRLYEQYF

j_call: TRBJ1-1
clone_size: .
d_call: TRBD1
v_call: TRBV28
cdr3_nt: TGTGCCAGCACAGGGACAGGGGCAGGGGACACTGAAGCTTTCTTT
cdr3_aa: CASTGTGAGDTEAFF

j_call: TRBJ1-2
clone_size: .
d_call: .
v_call: TRBV29-1
cdr3_nt: TGCAGCGTTGATGGGACCGTCTATGGCTACACCTTC
cdr3_aa: CSVDGTVYGYTF

j_call: TRBJ2-7
clone_size: .
d_call: TRBD2
v_call: TRBV6-6
cdr3_nt: TGTGCCAGCAGGATGGGGGGGGTAAACTACGAGCAGTACTTC
cdr3_aa: CASRMGGVNYEQYF

j_call: TRBJ1-1
clone_size: .
d_call: TRBD1
v_call: TRBV27
cdr3_nt: TGTGCCAGCAGTTTACAGGGGGGCACTGAAGCTTTCTTT
cdr3_aa: CASSLQGGTEAFF

j_call: TRBJ1-2
clone_size: .
d_call: TRBD1
v_call: TRBV9
cdr3_nt: TGTGCCAGCAGCGTAGGGGACAGAACAATTCGGGACTATGGCTACACCTTC
cdr3_aa: CASSVGDRTIRDYGYTF

j_call: TRBJ1-5
clone_size: .
d_call: .
v_call: TRBV6-1
cdr3_nt: TGTGCCAGCAGTGAAGGGTGGGGGGCAGATCAGCCCCAGCATTTT
cdr3_aa: CASSEGWGADQPQHF

j_call: TRBJ2-7
clone_size: .
d_call: .
v_call: TRBV18
cdr3_nt: TGTGCCAGCTCAATCGGAGGGTTGGGGACCCCCAACGAGCAGTACTTC
cdr3_aa: CASSIGGLGTPNEQYF